Given below is one T cell receptor (beta chain) in context. The data belong to a study of OX40 agonist ivuxolimab in advanced cancers. The assay was immunoSEQ multiplex PCR, and TCRdb's table has in-frame clones only and misses some. The data hold tens of thousands of clones, with around 86% observed a single time. Germline CDR1 reads SGHRS; CDR2 reads YFSETQ. This CDR3 comprises 13 residues. V lost 0 bases and J 11 bases, leaving 14 bases between the germline ends. V gene TRBV5-1 combines with J gene TRBJ1-1; possible D gene TRBD1, 5 bases. This clonotype was obtained from an adult with an advanced solid tumor such as melanoma, head and neck, liver or kidney cancer. Sequenced material: CD4+ or CD8+ T cells sorted from blood, taken in a trial of the OX40 agonist ivuxolimab. CDR3 nucleotide sequence: TGCGCCAGCAGCTTGGACCAGGGAGGATGGGCTTTCTTT. As protein: CASSLDQGGWAFF.